This entry lists 27 T cell receptor beta chains sequenced from one sample in a study of breast tumors, draining lymph nodes, adjacent tissues. Samples came from axillary lymph nodes draining the breast cancer. MiXCR, applied by TCRdb to the multiplex PCR reads, yields one record per CDR3 protein. The profile shows roughly 220,000 distinct CDR3 sequences, less than 45% of them singletons. Specimen: axillary lymph node tissue. These receptors all stem from a female donor with breast cancer. Some clones in this sample may be carry-over from other donors' samples.

This clonotype has a count of ten or more. The J gene is TRBJ2-7, the V gene TRBV4-1; tentatively, D is TRBD2 (6 bases). Germline V gene data show CDR1 as MGHRA and CDR2 as YSYEKL. Trimming took 1 base from V and 3 from J, leaving 13 bases between them. The CDR3 sequence is 15 residues long. CDR3 nucleotides: TGCGCCAGCAGCCAAGGAACTAGCAGAGTCTACGAGCAGTACTTC. Its protein is CASSQGTSRVYEQYF.

This clonotype has ten or more counts. The rearrangement uses TRBV20-1 and TRBJ2-2; D uncertain. The CDR3 has 13 residues. Germline V gene lookup returns CDR1 DFQATT and CDR2 SNEGSKA (reference sequence). The V and J ends lost 0 bases and 6 bases respectively, with 8 bases between them. The CDR3 region is CSARDRRSGELFF. CDR3 bases: TGCAGTGCTAGAGATCGCAGGTCCGGGGAGCTGTTTTTT.

This clonotype has a handful of counts. V is TRBV30 and J is TRBJ2-1; 10 bases match TRBD2. The CDR3 has 14 residues. The junction had 4 bases not matched to a gene; V was cut back by 1 base and J by 7 bases. Germline V CDR1 and CDR2: GTSNPN, SVGIG (reference sequence). CDR3 coding DNA: TGTGCCTGGAGTGCGGGACTAGCGTCGAATGAGCAGTTCTTC. Translated: CAWSAGLASNEQFF.

A note on this clonotype: The junction and the germline gene differ at one end; a read error may be behind it. V usage is TRBV4-2 and J usage is TRBJ2-1; D unclear. The CDR3 is 11 residues long. Germline CDR1 reads LGHNA; CDR2 reads YNFKEQ. In DNA, the CDR3 is TGTGTCAGCAGCCAAGGGTTTGAGCAGTTCTTC. This codes for CVSSQGFEQFF.

This clonotype has a single count. A read error may account for a junction end that differs from germline. This chain joins TRBV7-7 and TRBJ2-3; 8 bases agree with TRBD2. The germline V gene has CDR1 SSHAT and CDR2 FNYEAQ (reference sequence). There are 14 residues in the CDR3. CDR3 nucleotide sequence: TGTGCTAGCAGCCCGGGAGGGCCCGCAGATACGCAGTATTTT. Translating gives CASSPGGPADTQYF. The full variable domain, rest sourced from reference TRBV7-7 and TRBJ2-3, is GAGVSQSPRYKVTKRGQDVTLRCDPISSHATLYWYQQALGQGPEFLTYFNYEAQPDKSGLPSDRFSAERPEGSISTLTIQRTEQRDSAMYRCASSPGGPADTQYFGPGTRLTVL.

This rearrangement joins TRBV7-9 to TRBJ2-3; 11 bases line up with TRBD2. The V segment lost 1 base and the J segment 1 base; nucleotides outside the gene matches: 4. Per germline, CDR1 SEHNR and CDR2 FQNEAQ (reference sequence). The CDR3 is 17 residues long. For the CDR3, the DNA is TGTGCCAGCAGCTTAGTCGTACTAGCGGGAGGCACAGATACGCAGTATTTT. Protein sequence: CASSLVVLAGGTDTQYF.

The table lists this clonotype with many counts. The chain joins TRBV4-3 to TRBJ2-3, with TRBD2 matching over 8 bases. Looked up from germline, CDR1 is LGHNA and CDR2 is YSLEER. The V gene end was trimmed by 4 bases and the J gene end by 0 bases; junction bases not matched to a gene: 3. The CDR3 covers 15 residues. The DNA of the CDR3 is TGCGCCAGCAGCCGTAGCGGGACCAGCACAGATACGCAGTATTTT. The encoded protein is CASSRSGTSTDTQYF.

This clonotype was recorded many times. This chain joins TRBV12-3 or TRBV12-4 and TRBJ1-2, with TRBD1 matching 8 bases. The CDR3 has 13 amino acids. The trim removed 5 bases at V and 4 bases at J, leaving 3 bases unmatched. In nucleotides, the CDR3 is TGTGCCAGCAGTCGGACAGGGATCTATGGCTACACCTTC. It translates to CASSRTGIYGYTF.

This clonotype was observed at least ten times. The chain links TRBV29-1 to TRBJ2-3; D not resolved. V lost 4 bases and J 2 bases, leaving 10 bases between the germline ends. CDR1 SQVTM and CDR2 ANQGSEA come from the germline V gene. The CDR3 loop spans 13 amino acids. The DNA of the CDR3 is TGCAGCGTTGGGGCAGACTTCACAGATACGCAGTATTTT. Its protein product is CSVGADFTDTQYF.

On this clonotype itself: This may come from a read error, since a much larger clone is one base off. The genes are TRBV9 and TRBJ2-7, with TRBD2 matching over 7 bases. Losses at the gene ends were 0 bases for V and 2 bases for J; bases not matched to a gene: 2. In germline, CDR1 is SGDLS, CDR2 YYNGEE. The CDR3 length is 14 residues. For the CDR3, the DNA is TGTGCCAGCAGCGTAGCAGGGAGGGCCTACGAGCAGTACTTC. Translating gives CASSVAGRAYEQYF.

Comment on this clonotype: No DNA is shown, since the ends of the CDR3 on it are uncertain; the CDR3 is the one TCRdb lists. The gene calls are TRBV5-5 and TRBJ1-6. Germline V gene lookup returns CDR1 SGHKS and CDR2 YYEKEE (reference sequence). The CDR3 comprises 21 residues, both ends counted. The CDR3 region is CASSFYICSARRTVDDSPLHF.

This clonotype was recorded at least ten times. The chain carries TRBV4-1 and TRBJ2-3; 11 bases are a match to TRBD2. V lost 3 bases to trimming and J lost 4 bases; unmatched junction nucleotides: 9. Germline V lookup: CDR1 MGHRA, CDR2 YSYEKL. The CDR3 is made up of 17 amino acids. Here the CDR3 DNA reads TGCGCCAGCAGCCAGATCTTAGCGGGAGGGCCCCCAGATACGCAGTATTTT. Translated, it gives CASSQILAGGPPDTQYF.

In this sample, this clonotype turned up many times. This chain joins TRBV5-5 and TRBJ2-2; D call uncertain. The V gene's germline CDR1 is SGHKS and CDR2 YYEKEE (reference sequence). The CDR3 spans 15 residues. The V and J ends lost 4 bases and 0 bases respectively, with 10 bases between them. Written as DNA, the CDR3 is TGTGCCAGCAGCCGAACAAGAACGAACACCGGGGAGCTGTTTTTT. It is translated as CASSRTRTNTGELFF.

This clonotype occurred many times. The V gene is TRBV20-1, the J gene TRBJ1-2, with D possibly being TRBD1 (5 bases). The V end was cut by 4 bases, the J end by 0 bases, with 6 bases between. The CDR3 runs 12 residues. Germline V lookup: CDR1 DFQATT, CDR2 SNEGSKA (reference sequence). The DNA of the CDR3 is TGCAGTGCTACCAGGGCTAACTATGGCTACACCTTC. It yields the protein CSATRANYGYTF.

As concerns this clonotype: A read error may account for a junction end that differs from germline. The chain recombines TRBV7-3 with TRBJ2-5, with no clear D. CDR3 length: 15 residues. CDR1 and CDR2 (germline): SGHTA, FQGTGA. CDR3 DNA: TGTGCCAGCAGCTTAATTATGTCGGACCAAGAGACCCAGCATTTC. This encodes CASSLIMSDQETQHF.

This clonotype has more than one count but fewer than ten. This chain connects TRBV5-4 to TRBJ2-7, with D hard to call. The germline V gene encodes CDR1 SGHNT and CDR2 YYREEE (reference sequence). The CDR3 is 16 residues long. The ends were cut back, 4 bases at V and 8 bases at J, with 25 bases in the middle. CDR3 nucleotide sequence: TGTGCCAGCAGCCAATCCACCGAACGGGTAAAACTTCAGCAGTACTTC. Translated, it gives CASSQSTERVKLQQYF.

The chain couples TRBV29-1 to TRBJ2-7; D unresolved. V was cut by 6 bases and J by 0 bases, with 6 bases left in between. CDR3 length: 11 residues. CDR1 and CDR2 from the germline V gene are SQVTM and ANQGSEA. CDR3 sequence: CSVELSYEQYF. The CDR3 coding sequence is TGCAGCGTAGAGCTCTCCTACGAGCAGTACTTC.

A few counts support this clonotype. The chain has TRBV6-1 and TRBJ2-6; D might be TRBD1 or TRBD2, each matching 6 bases. CDR3 length: 15 amino acids. Between the trimmed V and J ends, which lost 7 bases and 0 bases, there was a span of 10 bases. Germline V CDR1 and CDR2: MNHNS, SASEGT. The CDR3 region has the DNA TGTGCCAGCAAGGGGGGCTTCTCTGGGGCCAACGTCCTGACTTTC. It specifies CASKGGFSGANVLTF.

The chain recombines TRBV20-1 with TRBJ2-5; D is possibly TRBD1 or TRBD2 (7 bases each). V lost 6 bases and J lost 1, with 21 bases in between. The CDR3 covers 16 residues. The V gene's germline CDR1 is DFQATT and CDR2 SNEGSKA (reference sequence). The CDR3 DNA sequence: TGCAGTGCCAGCAGGGGGAGGGTTCGGGGCCAAGAGACCCAGTACTTC. It specifies CSASRGRVRGQETQYF.

The chain carries TRBV6-5 and TRBJ1-1, with D unclear. Germline loops: CDR1 MNHEY, CDR2 SVGAGI. The germline V and J ends were trimmed by 2 bases and 7 bases, with 11 bases remaining between them. This CDR3 comprises 13 residues. The DNA for the CDR3 is TGTGCCAGCAGTTACCAACAGCAATTTGAAGCTTTCTTT. Encoded protein: CASSYQQQFEAFF.

This clonotype was picked up a small number of times. A much larger clonotype is one base distant, so this may be a read error. The chain employs TRBV5-5 and TRBJ2-5; D remains ambiguous. This CDR3 comprises 14 residues. The V end lost 0 bases, the J end lost 2 bases, and 8 bases lay between the germline ends. Germline values: CDR1 SGHKS, CDR2 YYEKEE (reference sequence). CDR3 region: CASSLDVAQETQYF. In nucleotides, the CDR3 is TGTGCCAGCAGCTTGGACGTGGCACAAGAGACCCAGTACTTC.

The sample holds many counts of this clonotype. This chain connects TRBV19 to TRBJ1-5, with D possibly being TRBD1 (6 bases). V was shortened by 11 bases and J by 7 bases, with 21 bases between the two germline ends. Germline V lookup: CDR1 LNHDA, CDR2 SQIVND (reference sequence). This CDR3 is 14 amino acids long. The CDR3 loop is CASKWAGVRQPQHF. DNA of the CDR3: TGTGCCTCTAAATGGGCAGGGGTACGGCAGCCCCAGCATTTT.

This clonotype was counted ten times or more. The chain has TRBV12-3 or TRBV12-4 and TRBJ2-7; 7 bases are a match to TRBD2. The CDR3 extends over 13 amino acids. With V trimmed by 1 base and J by 5 bases, 2 bases remained unmatched. DNA of the CDR3: TGTGCCAGCAGTTTAGGGGAGGGGAACGAGCAGTACTTC. Translating gives CASSLGEGNEQYF.

The chain carries TRBV6-5 and TRBJ1-2; a weak D match, TRBD1 (6 bases). V gave up 4 bases and J gave up 5 bases, with 20 bases separating them. CDR3 size: 16 residues. CDR1 is MNHEY and CDR2 is SVGAGI in the germline V gene. The CDR3 nucleotides are TGTGCCAGCAGTTTGGGGGCATCACTAAAGGGTTATGGCTACACCTTC. Protein: CASSLGASLKGYGYTF.

This clonotype was picked up many times. The V and J genes are TRBV20-1 and TRBJ2-2; no clear D gene. The V gene lost 2 bases and the J gene lost 3 bases, with 10 bases spanning the gap. The germline gives CDR1 DFQATT, CDR2 SNEGSKA (reference sequence). The CDR3 spans 14 residues. Written as DNA, the CDR3 is TGCAGTGCTAGACCCCAGAGTTACACCGGGGAGCTGTTTTTT. It specifies CSARPQSYTGELFF.

This clonotype occurred many times. This chain joins TRBV20-1 and TRBJ2-5, with 8 bases lining up with TRBD2. Germline V gene data show CDR1 as DFQATT and CDR2 as SNEGSKA (reference sequence). J gave up 2 bases and V 3 bases, and 5 bases lay outside the gene matches. The CDR3 spans 14 residues. CDR3 coding DNA: TGCAGTGCTAGTCGGTTAGCGGGACAAGAGACCCAGTACTTC. It encodes CSASRLAGQETQYF.

As concerns this clonotype: This CDR3 fails to terminate in the conserved phenylalanine or tryptophan, so it likely reflects a read error. CDR3 residues: CASSREQGFSYGYTL. CDR3 DNA sequence: TGTGCCAGTAGTAGGGAACAGGGTTTCAGCTATGGCTACACCCTC. The chain is built from TRBV19 and TRBJ1-2, with D perhaps matching TRBD1 (6 bases). Trimming shortened V by 4 bases and J by 4 bases, and 16 bases separated the two germline ends. CDR1 LNHDA and CDR2 SQIVND come from the germline V gene (reference sequence). The CDR3 totals 15 residues.